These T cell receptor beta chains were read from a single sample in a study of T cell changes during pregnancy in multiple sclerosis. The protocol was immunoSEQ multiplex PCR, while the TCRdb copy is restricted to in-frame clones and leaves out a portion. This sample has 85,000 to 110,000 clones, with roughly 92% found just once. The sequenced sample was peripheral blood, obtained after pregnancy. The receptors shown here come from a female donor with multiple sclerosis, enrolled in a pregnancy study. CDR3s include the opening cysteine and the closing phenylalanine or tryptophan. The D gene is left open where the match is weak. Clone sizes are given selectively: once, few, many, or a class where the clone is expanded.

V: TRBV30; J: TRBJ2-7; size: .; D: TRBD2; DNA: TGTGCCTGGAGTCCCGGGACTAGGGCCTACGAGCAGTACTTC; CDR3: CAWSPGTRAYEQYF
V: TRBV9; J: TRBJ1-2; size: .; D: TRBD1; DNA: TGTGCCAGCAGCGTAAGCCCCGGACAGGGGGCTTATGGCTACACCTTC; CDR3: CASSVSPGQGAYGYTF
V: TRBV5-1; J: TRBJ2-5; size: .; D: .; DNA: TGCGCCAGCAGCTTTCGGGAGACCCAGTACTTC; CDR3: CASSFRETQYF
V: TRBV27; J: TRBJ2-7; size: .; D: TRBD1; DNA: TGTGCCAGCAGTGACGGACAGGGTAGGGGCGAGCAGTACTTC; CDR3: CASSDGQGRGEQYF
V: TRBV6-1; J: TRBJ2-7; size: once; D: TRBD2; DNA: TGTGCCAGCAGTGAGACGGGAGGGTCGAGGAATTACGAGCAGTACTTC; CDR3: CASSETGGSRNYEQYF
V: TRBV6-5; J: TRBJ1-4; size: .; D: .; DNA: TGTGCCAGCAGTTACTCGAAAGGGGGTTCTAATGAAAAACTGTTTTTT; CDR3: CASSYSKGGSNEKLFF
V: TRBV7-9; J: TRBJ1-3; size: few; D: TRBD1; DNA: TGTGCCAGCAGCTACTACAGGGGCTCTGGAAACACCATATATTTT; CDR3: CASSYYRGSGNTIYF
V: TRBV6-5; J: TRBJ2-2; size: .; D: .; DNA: TGTGCCAGCAGTTACTACCCAGGGGCGAGCGGGGAGCTGTTTTTT; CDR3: CASSYYPGASGELFF
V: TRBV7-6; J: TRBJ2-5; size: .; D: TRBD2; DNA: TGTGCCAGCAGTCCCTCCGTCCAGCGGGGGTGGGAGACCCAGTACTTC; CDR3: CASSPSVQRGWETQYF
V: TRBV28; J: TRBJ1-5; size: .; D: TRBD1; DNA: TGTGCCAGCAGTTTCGGCAGGGGGTATCAGCCCCAGCATTTT; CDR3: CASSFGRGYQPQHF
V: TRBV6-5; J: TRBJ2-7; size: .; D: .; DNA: TGTGCCAGCAGTTACTCCGTCCTAGAAAGGGAGCAGTACTTC; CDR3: CASSYSVLEREQYF
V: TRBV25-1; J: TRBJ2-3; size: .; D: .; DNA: TGTGCCAGCAGCATACTAGGCACAGATACGCAGTATTTT; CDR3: CASSILGTDTQYF
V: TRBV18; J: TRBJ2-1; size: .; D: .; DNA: TGTGCCAGCTCACAACAGGCGCTACGGGATGAGCAGTTCTTC; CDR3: CASSQQALRDEQFF
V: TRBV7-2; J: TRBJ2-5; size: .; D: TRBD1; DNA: TGTGCCAGCAGCTCACAGGGGGCAGAGACCCAGTACTTC; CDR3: CASSSQGAETQYF
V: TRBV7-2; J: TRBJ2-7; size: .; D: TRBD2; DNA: TGTGCCAGCAGCTTAGCGAATGGACTAGCGGGGGGGCAGTACTTC; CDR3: CASSLANGLAGGQYF
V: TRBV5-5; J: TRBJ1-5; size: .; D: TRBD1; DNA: TGTGCCAGCAGCGTGGGGACAGTGATAAATCAGCCCCAGCATTTT; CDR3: CASSVGTVINQPQHF
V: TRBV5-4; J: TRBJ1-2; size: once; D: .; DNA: TGTGCCAGCAGCTTGCGACAGGACTATGGCTACACCTTC; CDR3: CASSLRQDYGYTF
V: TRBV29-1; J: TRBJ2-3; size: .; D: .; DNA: TGCAGCGGCGGACACTTCAGCACAGATACGCAGTATTTT; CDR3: CSGGHFSTDTQYF
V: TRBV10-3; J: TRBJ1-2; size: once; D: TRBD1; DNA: TGTGCCATCAGTGAGTCGGAGGACAGGGGAGGCTACACCTTC; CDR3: CAISESEDRGGYTF
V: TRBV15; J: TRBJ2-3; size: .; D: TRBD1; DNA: TGTGCCACCAGCAGAGATCAGGGGGCGGTTACAGATACGCAGTATTTT; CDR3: CATSRDQGAVTDTQYF
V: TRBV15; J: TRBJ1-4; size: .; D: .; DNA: TGTGCCACCAGCAGGCCTCCCCGAAGCGCAACTAATGAAAAACTGTTTTTT; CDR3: CATSRPPRSATNEKLFF
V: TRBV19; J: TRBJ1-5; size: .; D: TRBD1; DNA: TGTGCCAGTAGTATAGATCTGAGGGGGCGGCAGCCCCAGCATTTT; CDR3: CASSIDLRGRQPQHF
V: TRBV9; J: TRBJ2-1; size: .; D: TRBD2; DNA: TGTGCCAGCAGCGTACGGACTAGCCTCCTTTACAATGAGCAGTTCTTC; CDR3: CASSVRTSLLYNEQFF
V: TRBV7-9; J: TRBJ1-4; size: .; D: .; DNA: TGTGCCAGCAGCGTTTTTGACAGGCCCGAGGGTGAAAAACTGTTTTTT; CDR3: CASSVFDRPEGEKLFF
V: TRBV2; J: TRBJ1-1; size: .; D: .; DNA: TGTGCCAGCAGCGAAACAGGGTTGGAAGCTTTCTTT; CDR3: CASSETGLEAFF
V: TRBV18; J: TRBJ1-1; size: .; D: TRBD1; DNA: TGTGCCAGCTCTCCCTACAGGGGCACTGAAGCTTTCTTT; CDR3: CASSPYRGTEAFF
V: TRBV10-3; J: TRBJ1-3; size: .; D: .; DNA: TGTGCCATAAGGGGGTTCTCAGGCGGTGGAAACACCATATATTTT; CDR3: CAIRGFSGGGNTIYF
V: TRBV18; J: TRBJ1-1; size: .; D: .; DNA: TGTGCCAGCTCACCGTTGCAGGCCAATAATGAAGCTTTCTTT; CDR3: CASSPLQANNEAFF
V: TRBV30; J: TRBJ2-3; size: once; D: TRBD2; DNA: TGTGCCTGGAGTCAAGGGACTAGAGGGGGAGATACGCAGTATTTT; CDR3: CAWSQGTRGGDTQYF
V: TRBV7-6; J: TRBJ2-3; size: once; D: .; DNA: TGTGCCAGCAGCGCGGGCCGGTATAGCACAGATACGCAGTATTTT; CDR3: CASSAGRYSTDTQYF
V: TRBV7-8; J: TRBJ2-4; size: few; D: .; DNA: TGTGCCAGCAGCTTAAAGCCGACAGGCTACCTCGACCGAGCCAAAAACATTCAGTACTTC; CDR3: CASSLKPTGYLDRAKNIQYF
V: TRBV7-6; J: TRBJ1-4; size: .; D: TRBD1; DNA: TGTGCCAGCAGCCCTATAATTGGGACAGATAGTAATGAAAAACTGTTTTTT; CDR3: CASSPIIGTDSNEKLFF
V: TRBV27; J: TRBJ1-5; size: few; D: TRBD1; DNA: TGTGCCAGCAGCCGGACAGGGTGGGGTCAGCCCCAGCATTTT; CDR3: CASSRTGWGQPQHF
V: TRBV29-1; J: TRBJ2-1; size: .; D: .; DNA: TGCAGCGTCGACAGGATGGAGCAGTTCTTC; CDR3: CSVDRMEQFF
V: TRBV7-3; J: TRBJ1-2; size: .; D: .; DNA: TGTGCCAGCAGCAACGGGTCCCTCTATGGCTACACCTTC; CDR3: CASSNGSLYGYTF
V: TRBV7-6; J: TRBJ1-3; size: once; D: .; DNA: TGTGCCAGCAGTCAAAGGCAGGGCTGGCCGAGCTCTGGAAACACCATATATTTT; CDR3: CASSQRQGWPSSGNTIYF
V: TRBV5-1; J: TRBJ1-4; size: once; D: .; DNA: TGCGCCAGCAGCTTGTCCCCAGGGTTGGGGAAACTGTTTTTT; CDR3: CASSLSPGLGKLFF
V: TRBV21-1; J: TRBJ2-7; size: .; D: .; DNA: TGTGCCAGCAGCCGACAGGGGCGGGAGGGGAGCTCCTACGAGCAGTACTTC; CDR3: CASSRQGREGSSYEQYF
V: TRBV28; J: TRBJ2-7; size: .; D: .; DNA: TGTGCCAGCAGCGCGGGCCACGGCGATTCCTACGAGCAGTACTTC; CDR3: CASSAGHGDSYEQYF
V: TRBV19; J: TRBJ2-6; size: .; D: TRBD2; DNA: TGTGCCAGTAGTAGGGGACTATCTGGGGCCAACGTCCTGACTTTC; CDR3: CASSRGLSGANVLTF
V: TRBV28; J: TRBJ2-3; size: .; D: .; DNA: TGTGCCGGCAGTTTTGGCGGGGGCTCGACAGATACGCAGTATTTT; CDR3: CAGSFGGGSTDTQYF
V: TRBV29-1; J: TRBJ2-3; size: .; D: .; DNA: TGCAGCAAATTAGTGGCAGATACGCAGTATTTT; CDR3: CSKLVADTQYF
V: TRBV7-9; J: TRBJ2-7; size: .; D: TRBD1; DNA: TGTGCCAGCAGCTTAGGGACAGGGACCTACGAGCAGTACTTC; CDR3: CASSLGTGTYEQYF
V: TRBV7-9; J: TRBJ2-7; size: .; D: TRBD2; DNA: TGTGCCAGCAGCCCCGGACTAGCGGGAGGGTTAGGAGACGAGCAGTACTTC; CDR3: CASSPGLAGGLGDEQYF
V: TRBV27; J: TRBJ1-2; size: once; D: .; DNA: TGTGCCAGCGCCCCCGTGGCTCCTAACTATGGCTACACCTTC; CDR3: CASAPVAPNYGYTF
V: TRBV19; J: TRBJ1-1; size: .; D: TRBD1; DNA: TGTGCCAGTAGTCCCTTGGAGGGACAGGGGGCAAGGGCTTTCTTT; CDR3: CASSPLEGQGARAFF
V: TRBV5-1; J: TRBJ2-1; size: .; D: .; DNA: TGCGCCAGCAGCAGGGATGACGCGGGTGAGCAGTTCTTC; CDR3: CASSRDDAGEQFF
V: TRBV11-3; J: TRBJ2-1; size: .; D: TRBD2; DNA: TGTGCCAGCAGCTTAGTGTTTGCTAGCGGCCCGTACAATGAGCAGTTCTTC; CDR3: CASSLVFASGPYNEQFF
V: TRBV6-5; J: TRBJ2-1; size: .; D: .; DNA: TGTGCCAGCAGTTTAGGGAGACTGACATACAATGAGCAGTTCTTC; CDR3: CASSLGRLTYNEQFF
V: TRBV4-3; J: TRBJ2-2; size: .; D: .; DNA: TGCGCCAGCAGTCGACGTGGGGGGGCTGGGACCGGGGAGCTGTTTTTT; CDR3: CASSRRGGAGTGELFF